This T cell receptor beta chain was sequenced in a study of blood T cell repertoires in COVID-19. Study context: Specimens from acute and convalescent COVID-19 originated in the United States, Italy and Spain. T cells, B-cell-depleted T cells, or PBMCs provided the cDNA or gDNA that served as material.

Clinical histories supplied by participants themselves formed the basis of cohort assignment. How the authors handled the data: Amplification of reference gene primers was used by the study to estimate nucleated cell counts. Generated by immunoSEQ multiplex PCR, the TCRdb table keeps only in-frame clones and is missing some. V and J calls and clone size come straight from that table; D and trimming were deduced from the DNA. This sample carries 250,000 to 300,000 clones, nearly 90% of them seen once, and the ten largest clones take approximately 2%. Specimen: PBMCs or T cells enriched from blood (not recorded which). This receptor was identified in a woman aged 60-75 years who had recovered from COVID-19.

The CDR3 region has the DNA TGTGCCAGCAGCTCGACAGGGAGAAGCAATCAGCCCCAGCATTTT. Amino acids: CASSSTGRSNQPQHF. The chain couples TRBV7-9 to TRBJ1-5, with 7 positions matching TRBD1. Germline CDR1 SEHNR, CDR2 FQNEAQ (reference sequence). The CDR3 sequence is 15 residues long. With V trimmed by 4 bases and J by 1 base, 4 bases remained unmatched.